This TCR beta chain stems from a study of blood T cell repertoires in COVID-19. Study background: T cells, B-cell-depleted T cells, or PBMCs supplied cDNA or gDNA.

The repertoire was sequenced with immunoSEQ multiplex PCR; TCRdb's copy has only in-frame clones and lacks some. This repertoire shows about 490,000 clones, approximately 83% found once; its top ten account for approximately 3.4%. Trimming left V 6 bases short and J 1 base short, with 12 bases between. The CDR3 length is 15 residues. CDR1 and CDR2 from the germline V gene are KGHDR and SFDVKD. V is TRBV24-1 and J is TRBJ2-1; D is possibly TRBD2 (7 bases). The specimen sequenced was peripheral blood. The receptor was isolated from a human donor in a cohort sampled during active COVID-19. As DNA, the CDR3 is TGTGCCACCAGTACCAGCGGGACATCCTACAATGAGCAGTTCTTC. Its translation is CATSTSGTSYNEQFF.